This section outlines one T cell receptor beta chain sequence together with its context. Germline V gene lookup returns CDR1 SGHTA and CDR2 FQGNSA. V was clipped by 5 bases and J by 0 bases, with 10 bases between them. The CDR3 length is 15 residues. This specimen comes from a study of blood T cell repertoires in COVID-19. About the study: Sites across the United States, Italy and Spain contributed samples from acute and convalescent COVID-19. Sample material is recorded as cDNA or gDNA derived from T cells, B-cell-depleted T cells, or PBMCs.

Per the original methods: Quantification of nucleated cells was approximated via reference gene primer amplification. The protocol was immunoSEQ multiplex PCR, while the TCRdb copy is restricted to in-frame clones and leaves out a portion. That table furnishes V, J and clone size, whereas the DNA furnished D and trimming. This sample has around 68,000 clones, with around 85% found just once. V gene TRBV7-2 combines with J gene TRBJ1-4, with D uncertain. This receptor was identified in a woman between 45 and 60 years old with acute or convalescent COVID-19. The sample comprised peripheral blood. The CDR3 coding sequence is TGTGCCAGCAGCCCCCGGGTAGCAACTAATGAAAAACTGTTTTTT. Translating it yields CASSPRVATNEKLFF. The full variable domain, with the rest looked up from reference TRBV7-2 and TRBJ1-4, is GAGVSQSPSNKVTEKGKDVELRCDPISGHTALYWYRQSLGQGLEFLIYFQGNSAPDKSGLPSDRFSAERTGGSVSTLTIQRTQQEDSAVYLCASSPRVATNEKLFFGSGTQLSVL.